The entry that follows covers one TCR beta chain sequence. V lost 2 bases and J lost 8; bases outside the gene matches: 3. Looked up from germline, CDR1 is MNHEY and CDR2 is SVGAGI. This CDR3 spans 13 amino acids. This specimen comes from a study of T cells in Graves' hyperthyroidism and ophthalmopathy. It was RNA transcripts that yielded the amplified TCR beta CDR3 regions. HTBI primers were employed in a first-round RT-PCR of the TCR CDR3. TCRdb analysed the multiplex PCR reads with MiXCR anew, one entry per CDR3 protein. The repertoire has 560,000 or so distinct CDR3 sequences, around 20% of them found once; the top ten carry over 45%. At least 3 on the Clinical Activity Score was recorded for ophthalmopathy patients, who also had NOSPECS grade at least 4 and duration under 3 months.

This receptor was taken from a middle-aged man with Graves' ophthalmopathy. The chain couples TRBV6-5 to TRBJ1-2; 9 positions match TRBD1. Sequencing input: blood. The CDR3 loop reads CASSYPQGAGYTF. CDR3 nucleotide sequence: TGTGCCAGCAGTTACCCACAGGGGGCCGGCTACACCTTC.